The text below deals with one TCR beta chain. The antigen is undetermined. The source of the sample is a study of vaccination effects on CD4 cells after COVID-19. Study as a whole: Subjects were given two BNT162b2 or mRNA-1273 vaccine doses. The study's findings and limits: Healthy vaccinees' vaccine-induced clones included only 1 of 255 cross-reacting with common cold coronaviruses.

The culture ran for approximately 10 days, and then CD4+ T cells were isolated. No vaccinee had earlier SARS-CoV-2 infection, and nucleocapsid antibodies were negative. It was on days 3 and 7 that half the medium was replaced with IL-2 medium. Germline V gene sequence: CDR1 GTSNPN, CDR2 SVGIG (reference sequence). The ends were cut back, 4 bases at V and 5 bases at J, with 20 bases in the middle. The CDR3 has 15 residues. Measured with immunoSEQ multiplex PCR; TCRdb has only the in-frame clones, and not every one. Of 37,000 or so clones in the sample, about two thirds were seen once. The sequence derives from a human donor who received a COVID-19 vaccine. The input for sequencing was CD4+ T cells from PBMCs cultured without peptide, taken before COVID-19 vaccination. The genes are TRBV30 and TRBJ1-2; unclear D gene. Here the CDR3 reads CAWKLAASQTYGYTF. The CDR3 DNA sequence: TGTGCCTGGAAATTAGCGGCAAGTCAAACTTATGGCTACACCTTC.